This T cell receptor (beta chain) stems from a study of cytomegalovirus exposure and HLA in healthy donors. The assay was immunoSEQ multiplex PCR, and TCRdb's table has in-frame clones only and misses some. Among approximately 300,000 clones listed, 80% to 90% were seen once. Broader study findings: The dataset shows that most TCR sequences were rare, while some public TCRs occurred in many donors. As confirmed in vitro, a few CMV-associated chains were specific for CMV antigens.

Comments on this clone: Its target is unknown.

Germline V gives CDR1 SNHLY, CDR2 FYNNEI. Unmatched junction bases numbered 8, after V lost 7 bases and J lost 4 bases. This CDR3 is 15 amino acids long. The sequenced sample consisted of PBMCs. The source is a woman between 18 and 29 years old in good health and CMV-seronegative. This chain uses TRBV2 with TRBJ2-2; 8 nucleotides line up with TRBD1. The CDR3 nucleotides read TGTGCCAGCAACCAACAGGGGGGTATCACCGGGGAGCTGTTTTTT. It yields the protein CASNQQGGITGELFF.